This paragraph reports one T cell receptor (beta chain). Its cognate antigen is unknown. The data belong to a study of blood T cells in healthy people across ages. Overall study results and limits: It was not known whether donors were CMV positive (a possible confounder of expanded clonotype changes).

The study recruited healthy Caucasian donors from Russia who were aged about 6 to 95. Ten milliliters of peripheral blood were drawn from each donor into EDTA-treated tubes. It was with a sample-barcoded 5' primer and a J-beta primer mix that a second PCR of roughly 7 to 12 cycles was run. TCRdb recomputed calls from the 5' RACE reads with MiXCR, one row per CDR3 protein. The repertoire holds almost 1 million distinct CDR3 sequences, with roughly 50% as singletons. After removal of 3 bases from V and 2 bases from J, the junction contained 7 bases not matched to a gene. CDR1 and CDR2 (germline): MGHRA, YSYEKL. The CDR3 consists of 16 residues.

Sample: blood. The sequence derives from a woman aged 60-70 years in good health. The genes are TRBV4-1 and TRBJ2-5; 9 bases line up with TRBD1. The CDR3 spells CASSHLGQGGQETQYF. CDR3 bases: TGCGCCAGCAGCCACCTGGGACAGGGAGGGCAAGAGACCCAGTACTTC.